This T cell receptor beta chain stems from a study of blood T cell repertoires in COVID-19. Trimming left V 1 base short and J 7 bases short, with 16 bases between. The germline CDR1 and CDR2 sequences are SGHDN and FVKESK. CDR3 length equals 16 residues. Original processing methods: The authors estimated nucleated cell counts from reference gene primer amplification. Measured with immunoSEQ multiplex PCR; TCRdb has only the in-frame clones, and not every one. The D gene and trimming were derived from the DNA, and the V and J assignments and clone size from that table. The table records nearly 350,000 clones, about 89% of them present only once.

The material sequenced was peripheral blood. The V gene is TRBV14, the J gene TRBJ1-4; D is perhaps TRBD1 (5 bases). This receptor was taken from a woman aged 50 to 60 with COVID-19, enrolled during active disease. The chain's CDR3 is CASSQVSRQGFEKLFF. The CDR3 DNA reads TGTGCCAGCAGCCAAGTATCTCGGCAGGGATTTGAAAAACTGTTTTTT.